This entry concerns a single T cell receptor (beta chain). This record comes from a study of T cell changes during pregnancy in multiple sclerosis. Clones were read by immunoSEQ multiplex PCR, and TCRdb kept only the in-frame ones, dropping some. Altogether 35,000 to 55,000 clones are present, around 93% being singletons, with the ten largest covering 3% to 4%. CDR3 length: 15 residues. Trimming took 0 bases from V and 3 from J; bases not matched to a gene: 0. Germline CDR1 KGHSH, CDR2 LQKENI. The starting material was CD8+ T cells from peripheral blood mononuclear cells, obtained after pregnancy. J is TRBJ2-2 and V is TRBV18; 8 nucleotides agree with TRBD2. The source is a female donor with multiple sclerosis, enrolled in a pregnancy study. CDR3 amino acids: CASSPPSGDTGELFF. CDR3 nucleotide sequence: TGTGCCAGCTCACCACCTAGCGGGGACACCGGGGAGCTGTTTTTT.